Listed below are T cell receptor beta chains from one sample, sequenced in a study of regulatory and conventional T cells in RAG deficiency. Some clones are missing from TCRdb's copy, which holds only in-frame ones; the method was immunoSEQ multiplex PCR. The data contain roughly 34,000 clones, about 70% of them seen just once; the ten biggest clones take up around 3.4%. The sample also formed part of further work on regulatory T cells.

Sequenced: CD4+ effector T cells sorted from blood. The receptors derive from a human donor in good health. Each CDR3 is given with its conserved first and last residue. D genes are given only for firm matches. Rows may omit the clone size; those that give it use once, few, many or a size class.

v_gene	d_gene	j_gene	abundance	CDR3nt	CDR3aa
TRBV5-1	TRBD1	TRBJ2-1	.	TGCGCCAGCAGCTTGACCGGGACAGCTTACAATGAGCAGTTCTTC	CASSLTGTAYNEQFF
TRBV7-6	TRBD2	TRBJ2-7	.	TGTGCCAGCAGCTTAGCGGCTAGCGGGGGCTTAAGAAGCTACGAGCAGTACTTC	CASSLAASGGLRSYEQYF
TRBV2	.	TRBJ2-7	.	TGTGCCAGCAAATCGTCAATTGAGCAGTACTTC	CASKSSIEQYF
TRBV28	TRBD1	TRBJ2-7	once	TGTGCCAGCAGTTTTAGGGACAGGGGTCTGGACGAGCAGTACTTC	CASSFRDRGLDEQYF
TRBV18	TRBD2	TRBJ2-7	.	TGTGCCAGCTCACCACCCCGTGGGACTAGCGGGGCCCACTACGAGCAGTACTTC	CASSPPRGTSGAHYEQYF
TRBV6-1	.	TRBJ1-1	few	TGTGCCAGCAGTGCAATTTACACCGGGACCCAAAGGAACACTGAAGCTTTCTTT	CASSAIYTGTQRNTEAFF
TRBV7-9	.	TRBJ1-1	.	TGTGCCAGCACCGTCCCAGGGGTGTCGGACACTGAAGCTTTCTTT	CASTVPGVSDTEAFF
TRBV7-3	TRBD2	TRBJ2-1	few	TGTGCCAGCAGCTTAACGTCTAGCGGTGAGCAGTTCTTC	CASSLTSSGEQFF
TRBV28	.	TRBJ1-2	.	TGTGCCAGCAGTTTTGGCGCAGGAAGCTATGGCTACACCTTC	CASSFGAGSYGYTF
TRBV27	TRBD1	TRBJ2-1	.	TGTGCCAGCAGCCCCCGACTAACTGGACAGGGGTATGAGCAGTTCTTC	CASSPRLTGQGYEQFF
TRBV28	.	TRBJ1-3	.	TGTGCCAGCAAGGAGGGCGCTGGAAACACCATATATTTT	CASKEGAGNTIYF
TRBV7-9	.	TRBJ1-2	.	TGTGCCAGCAGCTTAGGCCGCAGGGGCGACTATGGCTACACCTTC	CASSLGRRGDYGYTF
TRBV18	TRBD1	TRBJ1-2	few	TGTGCCAGTAACGGGGACAGGGTATTTTCCTATGGCTACACCTTC	CASNGDRVFSYGYTF
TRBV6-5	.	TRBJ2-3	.	TGTGCCAGCAGTTACGACCGATTCACAGATACGCAGTATTTT	CASSYDRFTDTQYF
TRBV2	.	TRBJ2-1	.	TGTGCCAGCACCCAACCAGGGAATGAGCAGTTCTTC	CASTQPGNEQFF
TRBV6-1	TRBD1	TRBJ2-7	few	TGTGCCAGCGCCCGGGACAGGGGATCCTACGAGCAGTACTTC	CASARDRGSYEQYF
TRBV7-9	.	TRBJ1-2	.	TGTGCCAGCAGCTTCCAACAGGGCCTCTATGGCTACACCTTC	CASSFQQGLYGYTF
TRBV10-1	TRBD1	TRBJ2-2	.	TGCGCCAGCGGGGGACAGGGGGCTAACACCGGGGAGCTGTTTTTT	CASGGQGANTGELFF
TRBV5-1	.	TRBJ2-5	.	TGCGCCAGCAGCTTGTTGGGGCAAGAGACCCAGTACTTC	CASSLLGQETQYF
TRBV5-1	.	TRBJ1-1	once	TGCGCCAGCTCCAAGGACACTGAAGCTTTCTTT	CASSKDTEAFF
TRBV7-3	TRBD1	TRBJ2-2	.	TGTGCCAGCAGCCCTGACAGGGGAAGGCCTAACACCGGGGAGCTGTTTTTT	CASSPDRGRPNTGELFF
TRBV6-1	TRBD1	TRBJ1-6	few	TGTGCCAGCAGTGAAGCCAGGGGGGGCACTTCACCCCTCCACTTT	CASSEARGGTSPLHF
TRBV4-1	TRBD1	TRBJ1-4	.	TGCGCCAGCAGCCCTATCATTCTCCGGACAGGGTCTAATGAAAAACTGTTTTTT	CASSPIILRTGSNEKLFF
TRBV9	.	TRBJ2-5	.	TGTGCCAGCAGCATGGGGGGGCACCAAGAGACCCAGTACTTC	CASSMGGHQETQYF
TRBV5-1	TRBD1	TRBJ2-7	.	TGCGCCAGCAGCTTGGGAACAGGGGACGAGCAGTACTTC	CASSLGTGDEQYF
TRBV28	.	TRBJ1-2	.	TGTGCCAGCTTGACGGCTACCTTGTATGGCTACACCTTC	CASLTATLYGYTF